This TCR beta chain originates from a study of cytomegalovirus exposure and HLA in healthy donors. Study-level findings and limits: The study reported that TCR beta sequences accurately predicted HLA-A and HLA-B alleles in most subjects. Further analysis, carried out later, found HLA-associated TCR beta chains more clonally expanded than equally common other chains.

Primers included in the PCR were 60 Vbeta and 13 Jbeta primers. The table came from immunoSEQ multiplex PCR; TCRdb's copy has only in-frame clones and leaves some out. The data contain about 190,000 clones, 75% to 90% of them singletons. Note on this clone: The antigen remains unidentified.

Material for sequencing was PBMCs. This sequence was found in a man aged 35 to 55 in good health and CMV-seropositive.

DNA of the CDR3: TGTGCCAGCTCACCATTGGGGGTAGTACAGGGCCAACGACGCGGCTACACCTTC. Protein: CASSPLGVVQGQRRGYTF. This chain uses TRBV18 with TRBJ1-2; maybe TRBD1 (6 bases). The CDR3 consists of 18 residues. With 2 bases removed from V and 8 bases from J, the gap between germline ends came to 27 bases. Per germline, CDR1 KGHSH and CDR2 LQKENI.